This T cell receptor (beta chain) was found in a study of technical replicates of blood from several donors. Using immunoSEQ multiplex PCR, the repertoire was profiled, and TCRdb retains in-frame clones only, with some absent. The sample yields tens of thousands of clones, 90% seen once. Germline V gene lookup returns CDR1 MNHEY and CDR2 SVGAGI. The CDR3 covers 14 residues. J lost 7 bases, V lost 6 bases, and 6 bases had no gene match. The sample consisted of PBMCs. This TCR derives from a human donor in good health. Some clones in this sample may be carry-over from other donors' samples. This chain links TRBV6-5 with TRBJ1-6; TRBD1 aligns across 7 bases. CDR3 loop: CASRWDSLNSPLHF. DNA of the CDR3: TGTGCCAGCAGGTGGGACAGCCTCAATTCACCCCTCCACTTT.